The clone carrying this TCR beta chain was counted once. TCRdb keeps only in-frame clones here, not all; method: immunoSEQ multiplex PCR. The profile shows some 90,000 clones, 81% of them singletons. CDR3 length: 16 amino acids. Looked up from germline, CDR1 is SGHTA and CDR2 is FQGNSA. Trimming removed 0 bases at V and 0 bases at J, with 9 bases between. This entry is derived from a study of blood T cell repertoires in COVID-19. Study at large: The analysed material was cDNA or gDNA that came from T cells, B-cell-depleted T cells, or PBMCs.

This TCR derives from a man aged 60 to 69 with acute or convalescent COVID-19. This rearrangement joins TRBV7-2 to TRBJ1-5; weak D call: TRBD1 (6 bases). Sequenced sample: peripheral blood. The CDR3 nucleotides are TGTGCCAGCAGCTTAGCGGGGGGGCTTAGCAATCAGCCCCAGCATTTT. Translating it yields CASSLAGGLSNQPQHF.